One and the same sample provided the 13 T cell receptor beta chains below, sequenced in a study of read filtering for tumor transcriptome and immune sequencing. Molecular barcoded adaptors covering alpha/delta and beta/gamma chains were used on roughly 400 ng RNA. From the reads, TCRdb called clonotypes with MiXCR, one entry per CDR3 protein. The sample holds about 62,000 distinct CDR3 sequences; roughly a fifth are singletons and the top ten take about 11%. Specimen: a population of CD138-negative cells sorted from bone marrow. All receptors derive from a donor aged 40 or older with multiple myeloma.

This clonotype was seen repeatedly, ten times or more. The chain employs TRBV7-9 and TRBJ2-3; 8 bases agree with TRBD2. The CDR3 runs to 15 residues. V shed 2 bases and J 6 bases; nucleotides not matched to a gene: 7. The V gene's germline CDR1 is SEHNR and CDR2 FQNEAQ (reference sequence). CDR3 bases: TGTGCCAGCAGCTTAAGCGGGAGCCCGGAGGATACGCAGTATTTT. Translating gives CASSLSGSPEDTQYF.

As to this clonotype: The CDR3 carries no conserved terminal phenylalanine or tryptophan, so it likely arises from a read error. V is TRBV29-1 and J is TRBJ1-1; possibly TRBD1 for D (5 bases). Germline CDR1 and CDR2: SQVTM and ANQGSEA. The CDR3 contains 13 residues. Trimming shortened V by 0 bases and J by 8 bases, and 13 bases separated the two germline ends. CDR3 sequence (DNA): TGCAGCGTTGAAGAAGTTTTGGGGGGAGAAGCTTTCCTT. Protein product: CSVEEVLGGEAFL.

Many counts were recorded for this clonotype. CDR3 sequence (DNA): TGTGCCAGCAGTTTAGCCAGGGGAGGGCAGCCCCAGCATTTT. This translates into CASSLARGGQPQHF. This sequence joins TRBV12-3 or TRBV12-4 and TRBJ1-5; possible D gene TRBD1, 6 bases. Trimming left V 0 bases short and J 7 bases short, with 10 bases between. The CDR3 covers 14 residues.

This clonotype was seen ten or more times. This chain connects TRBV23-1 to TRBJ2-1; possible D gene TRBD2, 7 bases. TRBV23-1 is recorded as an ORF, its role being uncertain. CDR3 length equals 15 residues. V dropped 7 bases and J dropped 2 bases, with 15 bases sitting between them. For the CDR3, the DNA is TGCGCCAGCACGAAGGGGGGGGATCCCTACAATGAGCAGTTCTTC. This encodes CASTKGGDPYNEQFF.

The rearrangement uses TRBV4-1 and TRBJ2-5; perhaps TRBD1 as D (5 bases). Trimming left V 0 bases short and J 2 bases short, with 10 bases between. This CDR3 is 15 amino acids long. Germline V lookup: CDR1 MGHRA, CDR2 YSYEKL. The CDR3 coding sequence is TGCGCCAGCAGCCAAGAGCAGGGCCTTCAAGAGACCCAGTACTTC. Translated: CASSQEQGLQETQYF.

The sample holds many counts of this clonotype. The rearrangement links TRBV12-3 or TRBV12-4 to TRBJ1-1, with D unclear. The CDR3 is made up of 12 amino acids. V was shortened by 5 bases and J by 7 bases, with 11 bases between the two germline ends. In nucleotides, the CDR3 is TGTGCCAGCAGTCCAATAGTAGGTGAAGCTTTCTTT. Translating gives CASSPIVGEAFF.

There are many counts of this clonotype. The junction departs from the called germline gene at one end, perhaps through a read error. The chain recombines TRBV20-1 with TRBJ2-3, with 10 nucleotides matching TRBD1. CDR3 length: 11 residues. Per the germline V gene, CDR1 is DFQATT and CDR2 is SNEGSKA (reference sequence). CDR3 sequence: CSAATGGATNF. The CDR3 bases are TGCAGTGCTGCGACAGGGGGCGCAACGAATTTT.

The chain carries TRBV7-9 and TRBJ2-1; 10 bases agree with TRBD2. Germline V gives CDR1 SEHNR, CDR2 FQNEAQ (reference sequence). V was clipped by 5 bases and J by 10 bases; unmatched bases: 5. CDR3 size: 13 residues. This CDR3 reads CASSPGTSDEQFF. In nucleotides, the CDR3 is TGTGCCAGCAGCCCCGGGACTAGCGACGAGCAGTTCTTC.

This clonotype is a singleton in its sample. This may be a read error: a much more frequent sequence differs by one nucleotide. CDR3 sequence reads: CASSWDSQETQHF. The CDR3 DNA is TGCGCCAGCAGCTGGGACAGCCAAGAGACCCAGCACTTC. This rearrangement joins TRBV5-1 to TRBJ2-5; 7 bases are shared with TRBD1. The CDR3 extends over 13 amino acids. Germline V CDR1 and CDR2: SGHRS, YFSETQ. Filled out from reference TRBV5-1 and TRBJ2-5, the complete variable domain reads KAGVTQTPRYLIKTRGQQVTLSCSPISGHRSVSWYQQTPGQGLQFLFEYFSETQRNKGNFPGRFSGRQFSNSRSEMNVSTLELGDSALYLCASSWDSQETQHFGPGTRLLVL.

The V call is TRBV7-7, the J call TRBJ2-2; 7 bases are a match to TRBD2. The CDR3 extends over 15 amino acids. Looked up from germline, CDR1 is SSHAT and CDR2 is FNYEAQ (reference sequence). Trimming at V came to 1 base and at J to 5 bases, leaving 4 bases not matched to a gene. In DNA form, the CDR3 reads TGTGCCAGCAGCTTAGGCCTAGCGGAGACCGGGGAGCTGTTTTTT. Protein product: CASSLGLAETGELFF.

The table lists this clonotype with many counts. The chain is built from TRBV6-2 or TRBV6-3 and TRBJ2-1; D call uncertain. Trimming removed 4 bases from V and 2 bases from J, with 12 bases in between. CDR1 is MNHEY and CDR2 is SVGEGT in the germline V gene. CDR3 length: 15 amino acids. CDR3 in DNA: TGTGCCAGCAGTTCCGCCGGTGCGGCCTACAATGAGCAGTTCTTC. It codes for CASSSAGAAYNEQFF.

This clonotype was observed a few times. This chain links TRBV19 with TRBJ2-3; maybe TRBD1 (5 bases). Looked up from germline, CDR1 is LNHDA and CDR2 is SQIVND (reference sequence). The V and J ends lost 0 bases and 7 bases respectively, with 14 bases between them. The CDR3 consists of 15 residues. CDR3 nucleotides: TGTGCCAGTAGTATAGACCCACTACAGGCAAATACGCAGTATTTT. Translating gives CASSIDPLQANTQYF.

This chain uses TRBV3-1 with TRBJ1-6, with D uncertain. Germline assignment: CDR1 LGHDT and CDR2 YNNKEL (reference sequence). This CDR3 has 15 amino acids. V lost 4 bases and J 8 bases, leaving 15 bases between the germline ends. The CDR3 sequence: CASSPGLIRDSPLHF. For the CDR3, the DNA is TGTGCCAGCAGCCCCGGACTGATTCGGGATTCACCCCTCCACTTT.